This T cell receptor (beta chain) was retrieved from a study of cytomegalovirus exposure and HLA in healthy donors (dated by TCRdb to 2015 to 2018). In terms of the full investigation: In an earlier analysis of around 540 of the donors, 276 Gb of sequence data and 90 million to 130 million unique TCR beta sequences from approximately 180 million T cells were reported. Around 320 gigabases of sequencing data and approximately 85 million unique TCR sequences were included in an early release covering roughly 600 HLA-typed donors. Of the 398 genotyped donors, approximately 82% fell in the genetic ancestry cluster associated with self-reported Caucasian donors. The study aimed to test whether signatures of past pathogen exposure could be identified by cataloging public T cell receptors. The T cell repertoires of several hundred subjects were profiled by immunosequencing and related to cytomegalovirus serostatus. A separate validation cohort of over 95 different subjects was used in addition to the roughly 700-subject first cohort. The study combined high-throughput TCR immunosequencing, statistical association of individual TCRs with disease status, and machine learning to predict cytomegalovirus infection status. A later analysis re-examined previously published TCR beta repertoires from around 670 donors and added high-resolution HLA genotyping to investigate patterns of TCR occurrence. In the later analysis, no new phenotypic data were used to find candidate immune exposures; instead, reliance was placed on TCR beta sequences and their occurrence across donors. An earlier analysis of 587 of the donors used high-throughput TCR beta sequencing to judge whether each TCR beta V gene segment behaved as functional or pseudogenic. Alongside the repertoire data, information on donor age, sex, ethnicity and CMV serostatus was compiled. A later genetic analysis used genome-wide SNP genotypes for 398 of the 666 donors, treating that subset as a discovery cohort. All discovery cohort repertoires had been generated on a single sequencing platform. HLA typing included class I and class II loci at four-digit resolution. The number of typed donors differed by locus: roughly 629-630 for A, B, C, DRB1 and DQB1; approximately 530 for DQA1; 606 for DPA1; and about 450 for DPB1. Roughly five DR-DQ haplotypes were treated as single units for association and clustering because of strong linkage in the cohort. Among almost 400 genotyped donors of the cohort, an average of approximately 240,000 unique TCR beta nucleotide sequences were sequenced per donor, 15% to 20% of them non-productive. Results the study describes overall, beyond this receptor: Most TCR sequences were observed very rarely across donors, whereas some public TCRs were present in many individuals. A later analysis associated approximately 17,000 TCR beta sequences with specific HLA alleles at a false discovery rate of 0.05. The only immune exposure information available for the cohort was CMV serostatus. A further reported finding was that TCR beta sequences accurately predicted the HLA-A and HLA-B alleles for most subjects in the first cohort. A later analysis found that HLA-associated TCR beta chains were more clonally expanded and had lower generation probabilities than equally common non-associated chains. Broadly in line with IMGT annotations, most TCR beta V segments showed up in productive rearrangements about 87% or about 30% of the time in an earlier analysis of 450 to 600 of the donors. A later analysis reported that several top co-occurrence clusters appeared linked to parvovirus B19, influenza, CMV and Epstein-Barr virus. Correlated functional status among segregating V segments might be attributable to linkage disequilibrium, but an unknown experimental factor could not be ruled out. The sequencing pipeline was judged likely to have produced a cluster of highly shared sequence variants as a technical artifact. Presence/absence analyses assumed roughly uniform sequencing depth across donors, an assumption that may not hold. The cohort was sequenced for TCR beta chains only, and without alpha or paired-chain data the features that could be detected were limited. The classifier was reported to diagnose cytomegalovirus status with high specificity and sensitivity in both the original cohort and the validation cohort. Some IMGT-functional V segments, including TRBV6-2 and TRBV6-3, could not be told apart with the 87-base-pair reads, so those segments were excluded. According to a later analysis, most CMV-associated TCR beta chains appeared to be HLA-restricted, and the HLA associations seemed to be driven largely by CMV exposure. In a later genetic analysis, fewer N-insertions in productive TCRs were reported among donors in an Asian-associated ancestry cluster than the roughly 700-donor mean. It was suggested by the authors that the approach could potentially be generalized to other disease states and immunological phenotypes. Because HLA typing was unavailable for some donors at each locus, only the typed subset was used in association tests. A later analysis found that TCR association rates varied across HLA loci, with DRB1 alleles showing the most associated TCRs and HLA-C alleles the fewest. Because counts were too low, about 15 rarely observed V segments, including chromosome 9 orphons, were left out of the earlier analysis of about 620 of the donors. A later genetic analysis associated a missense DCLRE1C variant with V-gene and J-gene trimming of TCR beta chains, and an independent cohort replicated the association. A total of about 180 TCR beta chains were listed by the study as associated with cytomegalovirus. In vitro tests confirmed that three of the cytomegalovirus-associated TCR beta chains recognize cytomegalovirus antigens. When HLA alleles, especially DR and DQ, strongly co-occurred, attributing TCR associations to individual alleles was difficult.

The sample holds a few counts of this clone. Its antigen is unknown. Per-nucleotide qualities are absent, and no much larger clonotype sits a single base away. V is pared back by 5 bases and J by 4 bases, with 18 bases lying between the germline termini. Taken from cysteine to phenylalanine, the CDR3 has 16 residues. The retained sequence is limited to the CDR3, 48 bases, with the frame set at the first base. According to the germline V gene (reference sequence), CDR1 reads LNHDA and CDR2 reads SQIVND. Library generation was performed with the immunoSEQ multiplex PCR assay. For the multiplex PCR, a mixture combining 60 forward primers for TCR Vbeta segments and 13 reverse primers for TCR Jbeta segments was used. A multiplex PCR assay on genomic DNA amplified the CDR3 region of rearranged TCR beta genes. The Illumina HiSeq System was used to sequence the amplified TCR beta libraries as 87-base-pair reads. In the authors' own workflow: In a later analysis, some 80 million unique TCR beta chains were counted across the 650 to 750 repertoires, and approximately 11 million of these chains were shared by at least two donors. Raw reads were error-corrected and collapsed into unique sequences with a nearest-neighbor algorithm that merged closely related sequences to remove PCR and sequencing errors. CDR3 sequences were aligned to IMGT reference sequences to assign V, D and J gene segments. For a sequence to be retained, a match of at least six nucleotides to both a V gene segment and a J gene segment was required. A rearrangement counted as productive if the CDR3 had no stop codons and remained in frame with V and J, and every other rearrangement counted as non-productive. Following IMGT convention, CDR3 was defined as the stretch from the second conserved V-encoded cysteine up to the conserved J-encoded phenylalanine. The earlier analysis of about 560 of the donors excluded any sequence lacking an unambiguous match to a single V gene segment. In an earlier analysis of around 590 of the donors, a V segment was called functional when productive rearrangements were above 56.7%, and segregating when the standard deviation between donors exceeded 5%. A statistical classification framework was developed to diagnose cytomegalovirus status using the catalog of TCR beta chain sequences. V and J gene assignment, in a later analysis, came from comparing TCR nucleotide sequences with IMGT/GENE-DB human TR gene sequences. Using the TCRdist pipeline, a later analysis assigned CDR3 sequences along with most-parsimonious VDJ recombination scenarios. A later analysis defined each TCR beta chain by its CDR3 amino acid sequence plus V-gene family, and excluded reads lacking a unique V-gene family. As a way to deal with suspected cross-contamination and a sequencing artifact, a later analysis dropped nearly 600 nucleotide sequences that were highly shared and had low generation probability. In a later analysis, a clonal expansion index was calculated for each public chain from normalized within-repertoire ranks of inferred template counts. Generation probabilities in a later analysis came from a VDJ recombination model fitted to out-of-frame rearrangements, and those results were checked against IGoR. In a later analysis, TCR-TCR, TCR-HLA and TCR-CMV co-occurrence was scored with hypergeometric tests, and a repertoire-size bias correction was applied to TCR pairs. To estimate false discovery rates, a later analysis permuted the HLA or CMV assignments 20 times. In a later analysis, co-occurring TCRs were grouped using DBSCAN, with TCRdist sequence similarity added in when clustering inside HLA-allele-positive subsets. Repertoires with fewer than 30,000 or more than 120,000 public chains were left out of co-occurrence clustering, as were five repertoires with anomalous nucleotide sharing. Entries here come from immuneACCESS through TCRdb and include only in-frame sequences with V and J called. Some clones fail to appear in such tables; in the studies checked, an unresolved V gene covers under half of the shortfall, and the cause of the remainder is unknown. D and trimming were read from the DNA, whereas the V and J calls and clone size are those reported in that table. In all, the sample holds about 260,000 clones, and about 75% of those were seen once. The ten top clones hold roughly 2.4% of the sample.

In total, 500 to 700 healthy bone marrow donors made up the cohort. Cohort members were all nominally healthy when sampled, although unrecorded immune exposures were likely present. The donor tested CMV seronegative, placing the donor among the 350 or so seronegative members of the cohort. Each donor provided a peripheral blood sample, and peripheral blood mononuclear cells were used for TCR beta sequencing. The Qiagen DNeasy Blood Extraction Kit was used to extract genomic DNA from the blood cell samples. Sequenced input: PBMCs. The source of this sequence is a female donor in good health and CMV-seronegative. The rearrangement combines TRBV19 with TRBJ1-5, with a weak D call of TRBD1 (5 bases match). The CDR3 corresponds to CASSPRHQGKNQPQHF. The sequence in DNA is TGTGCCAGTAGTCCGCGCCATCAGGGTAAGAATCAGCCCCAGCATTTT.